What follows are 19 T cell receptor beta chains derived from one specimen sequenced in a study of T cell responses to AZD1222 COVID-19 vaccine. Clones were read by immunoSEQ multiplex PCR, and TCRdb kept only the in-frame ones, dropping some. The sample yields 75,000 to 95,000 clones, around 89% seen once. This material consisted of peripheral blood, taken 28 days after the second dose of the MenACWY control vaccine. All receptors derive from an adult who received the MenACWY meningococcal vaccine as a control.

The V call is TRBV7-9, the J call TRBJ2-3, with 7 bases that match TRBD1. The V and J ends lost 5 bases and 5 bases, in that order; junction bases with no gene match: 10. Germline CDR1 is SEHNR and CDR2 is FQNEAQ (reference sequence). The length of the CDR3 is 15 residues. The DNA of the CDR3 is TGTGCCAGCAGCGTTGGACAGGCCCAGGGAGATACGCAGTATTTT. It encodes CASSVGQAQGDTQYF.

This chain uses TRBV5-1 with TRBJ2-2, with 11 bases fitting TRBD2. Germline lookup yields CDR1 SGHRS and CDR2 YFSETQ. The CDR3 totals 17 residues. V was pared by 4 bases and J by 0 bases, with 5 bases of the junction left unmatched. The CDR3 spells CASSPSSGGTNTGELFF. The CDR3 DNA reads as TGCGCCAGCAGCCCGTCTAGCGGGGGGACGAACACCGGGGAGCTGTTTTTT.

The rearrangement uses TRBV9 and TRBJ2-2; 7 nucleotides match TRBD1. After removal of 4 bases from V and 7 bases from J, the junction contained 7 bases not matched to a gene. Germline V gene data show CDR1 as SGDLS and CDR2 as YYNGEE. The CDR3 loop spans 14 amino acids. CDR3 nucleotides: TGTGCCAGCAGCCCCCGGACAGGATACGGGGAGCTGTTTTTT. Its translation: CASSPRTGYGELFF.

V gene TRBV10-3 combines with J gene TRBJ1-1; the match to TRBD1 covers 7 bases. The CDR3 is 12 amino acids. Germline-derived CDR1 and CDR2 are ENHRY and SYGVKD. Trimming took 6 bases from V and 6 from J; bases not matched to a gene: 4. CDR3 in DNA: TGTGCCATCAGCACCGGGACAGCTGAAGCTTTCTTT. Translation: CAISTGTAEAFF.

This chain connects TRBV2 to TRBJ1-5; TRBD1 is a possible D gene (6 bases). Germline V lookup: CDR1 SNHLY, CDR2 FYNNEI. This CDR3 spans 14 amino acids. V was trimmed by 11 bases and J by 3 bases, leaving 17 bases between them. The CDR3 nucleotides read TGTGCCTGCAAAACCGGGACAAACAATCAGCCCCAGCATTTT. Its protein is CACKTGTNNQPQHF.

The V call is TRBV2, the J call TRBJ2-5, with D perhaps TRBD1 (6 bases). V was trimmed by 6 bases and J by 7 bases, leaving 21 bases between them. The CDR3 is 15 amino acids. CDR1 and CDR2 from the germline V gene are SNHLY and FYNNEI. The CDR3 loop is CASRSSRGSIGTQYF. CDR3 DNA: TGTGCCAGCAGATCGTCCAGGGGCAGTATCGGGACCCAGTACTTC.

V usage is TRBV19 and J usage is TRBJ1-6; D not certain. The CDR3 totals 15 residues. The V gene's germline CDR1 is LNHDA and CDR2 SQIVND (reference sequence). Trimming shortened V by 2 bases and J by 6 bases, and 11 bases separated the two germline ends. The CDR3 loop reads CASSIFADPNSPLHF. The CDR3 DNA sequence: TGTGCCAGTAGTATATTTGCAGACCCTAATTCACCCCTCCACTTT.

The chain has TRBV3-1 (or the pseudogene TRBV3-2) and TRBJ1-4; D is perhaps TRBD1 (5 bases). Germline CDR1 is LGHDT and CDR2 is YNNKEL (reference sequence). V was cut by 3 bases and J by 8 bases, with 13 bases left in between. The CDR3 covers 14 residues. This chain's CDR3 is CASSQDTLGEKLFF. CDR3 sequence (DNA): TGTGCCAGCAGCCAGGACACACTAGGGGAAAAACTGTTTTTT.

The gene calls are TRBV13 and TRBJ1-1; D is uncertain. Germline loops: CDR1 PRHDT, CDR2 FYEKMQ (reference sequence). V was clipped by 0 bases and J by 2 bases, with 13 bases between them. The CDR3 runs 16 residues. CDR3 bases: TGTGCCAGCAGCTTAGGGCTTCGGGCAGAAAACACTGAAGCTTTCTTT. It encodes CASSLGLRAENTEAFF.

The chain uses TRBV24-1 and TRBJ2-3; D may be TRBD2 (5 bases). This CDR3 comprises 13 residues. Germline CDR1 and CDR2: KGHDR and SFDVKD. The V gene lost 5 bases and the J gene lost 6 bases, with 11 bases spanning the gap. DNA for the CDR3: TGTGCCACCAGTGGGCTAGCTGGGGATACGCAGTATTTT. It yields the protein CATSGLAGDTQYF.

This sequence joins TRBV7-3 and TRBJ2-5; tentative D call: TRBD2 (6 bases). Germline-derived CDR1 and CDR2 are SGHTA and FQGTGA. The V and J ends lost 2 bases and 4 bases respectively, with 14 bases between them. The CDR3 is 15 residues long. The DNA of the CDR3 is TGTGCCAGCAGCTTAGGTGCCGGGGGTAGAGAGACCCAGTACTTC. Encoded protein: CASSLGAGGRETQYF.

The V gene is TRBV20-1, the J gene TRBJ1-5; 8 bases agree with TRBD1. With V trimmed by 3 bases and J by 1 base, 20 bases remained unmatched. The germline gives CDR1 DFQATT, CDR2 SNEGSKA (reference sequence). The CDR3 has 20 residues. CDR3 residues: CSASPAGRGRPLGSNQPQHF. As DNA, the CDR3 is TGCAGTGCTAGTCCCGCGGGCAGGGGGCGCCCCTTAGGAAGCAATCAGCCCCAGCATTTT.

This sequence joins TRBV7-9 and TRBJ1-2; a weak D match, TRBD1 (5 bases). CDR3 length equals 13 residues. Germline V lookup: CDR1 SEHNR, CDR2 FQNEAQ (reference sequence). The V gene lost 1 base and the J gene lost 3 bases, with 6 bases spanning the gap. The CDR3 DNA is TGTGCCAGCAGCTTAGGGGGGGACTATGGCTACACCTTC. This sequence encodes CASSLGGDYGYTF.

The chain employs TRBV28 and TRBJ2-7; perhaps D is TRBD1 or TRBD2 (5 bases each). V lost 8 bases, J lost 6 bases, and 20 bases lay in between. Germline CDR1 reads MDHEN; CDR2 reads SYDVKM. There are 14 residues in the CDR3. The CDR3 DNA sequence: TGTGCCAGCCAGAGGGGAGCACCACCCCCCGAGCAGTACTTC. It specifies CASQRGAPPPEQYF.

The chain couples TRBV7-6 to TRBJ1-1; 7 nucleotides align to TRBD1. Germline V CDR1 and CDR2: SGHVS, FNYEAQ. V shed 5 bases, J shed 0 bases, and the junction held 3 bases outside the gene matches. The CDR3 has 14 amino acids. The chain's CDR3 is CASSRDSLNTEAFF. CDR3 DNA: TGTGCCAGCAGCCGGGACAGCTTGAACACTGAAGCTTTCTTT.

The chain carries TRBV2 and TRBJ1-2; D ambiguous. The CDR3 is 16 amino acids. V lost 4 bases to trimming and J lost 2 bases, with 17 bases between them. In germline, CDR1 is SNHLY, CDR2 FYNNEI. The DNA for the CDR3 is TGTGCCAGCAGTGTCCCGCAGGCTGGGCAGAACTATGGCTACACCTTC. This gives the protein CASSVPQAGQNYGYTF. The whole variable domain, remainder taken from reference TRBV2 and TRBJ1-2, is EPEVTQTPSHQVTQMGQEVILRCVPISNHLYFYWYRQILGQKVEFLVSFYNNEISEKSEIFDDQFSVERPDGSNFTLKIRSTKLEDSAMYFCASSVPQAGQNYGYTFGSGTRLTVV.

This chain connects TRBV4-2 to TRBJ1-1; 9 bases are shared with TRBD1. Germline V gene sequence: CDR1 LGHNA, CDR2 YNFKEQ. V gave up 0 bases and J gave up 0 bases; unmatched junction bases: 5. The CDR3 runs 17 residues. CDR3 DNA sequence: TGTGCCAGCAGCCAAGAGGCGACAGGGGGTTTGAACACTGAAGCTTTCTTT. It codes for CASSQEATGGLNTEAFF.

The chain employs TRBV30 and TRBJ2-5; the D gene is possibly TRBD1 (5 bases). V was trimmed by 0 bases and J by 5 bases, leaving 7 bases between them. The CDR3 loop spans 12 amino acids. CDR1 is GTSNPN, CDR2 SVGIG, per germline (reference sequence). Written as DNA, the CDR3 is TGTGCCTGGAGTGTGGGGCGCGAGACCCAGTACTTC. Protein: CAWSVGRETQYF.

The genes are TRBV5-6 and TRBJ2-1; unclear D gene. Germline V lookup: CDR1 SGHDT, CDR2 YYEEEE. This CDR3 is 12 amino acids long. V was clipped by 4 bases and J by 7 bases, with 9 bases between them. This CDR3 is CASSRGPNEQFF. CDR3 in DNA: TGTGCCAGCAGCCGTGGGCCGAATGAGCAGTTCTTC.